One sample yielded the 15 T cell receptor beta chains listed below, sequenced in a study of T-cell memory formation after mild COVID-19. TCRdb independently ran MiXCR on the 5' RACE reads; one entry per CDR3 protein. The data show about 400,000 distinct CDR3 sequences, approximately 14% seen once. Material for sequencing was PBMCs or a T cell subset sorted from them (not recorded which). These receptors were obtained from a man aged 18 to 29 who had mild COVID-19 (a few samples of this study predate the infection). Cell type and time point are not known.

The chain has TRBV7-9 and TRBJ2-5; D ambiguous. This CDR3 is built from 14 residues. Trimming removed 1 base at V and 5 bases at J, with 11 bases between. Germline V gene lookup returns CDR1 SEHNR and CDR2 FQNEAQ (reference sequence). The CDR3 here is CASSLVTQPETQYF. The DNA for the CDR3 is TGTGCCAGCAGCTTAGTAACCCAGCCGGAGACCCAGTACTTC. The whole variable domain, remainder taken from reference TRBV7-9 and TRBJ2-5, is DTGVSQNPRHKITKRGQNVTFRCDPISEHNRLYWYRQTLGQGPEFLTYFQNEAQLEKSRLLSDRFSAERPKGSFSTLEIQRTEQGDSAMYLCASSLVTQPETQYFGPGTRLLVL.

This clonotype came up a few times. The chain couples TRBV7-8 to TRBJ2-4; D tentatively reads TRBD1 or TRBD2 (5 bases each). V was pared by 3 bases and J by 0 bases, with 9 bases between. This CDR3 comprises 15 residues. Germline V lookup: CDR1 SGHVS, CDR2 FQNEAQ. For the CDR3, the DNA is TGTGCCAGCAGCTTTACAGGACTAGCCAAAAACATTCAGTACTTC. Protein sequence: CASSFTGLAKNIQYF.

This clonotype was observed a few times. The rearrangement links TRBV27 to TRBJ2-5, with D possibly TRBD2 on 6 matching bases. The CDR3 runs to 13 residues. The V end was cut by 6 bases, the J end by 1 base, with 9 bases between. The germline CDR1 and CDR2 sequences are MNHEY and SMNVEV (reference sequence). This CDR3 is CASRGGGQETQYF. The CDR3 DNA is TGTGCCAGCAGGGGGGGAGGCCAAGAGACCCAGTACTTC.

The chain links TRBV4-3 to TRBJ2-3, with D possibly being TRBD2 (7 bases). The CDR3 is 14 amino acids. Trimming stripped 2 bases from V and 6 bases from J, with 12 bases between. The germline gives CDR1 LGHNA, CDR2 YSLEER. The CDR3 reads CASSQRGGGDTQYF. The CDR3 DNA sequence: TGCGCCAGCAGCCAAAGGGGGGGCGGGGATACGCAGTATTTT.

This clonotype was found a few times. The chain combines TRBV18 with TRBJ1-5; no clear D gene. The V end lost 0 bases, the J end lost 6 bases, and 6 bases lay between the germline ends. The germline V gene encodes CDR1 KGHSH and CDR2 LQKENI. This CDR3 spans 13 amino acids. Written as DNA, the CDR3 is TGTGCCAGCTCACCACCGGAAGGTCAGCCCCAGCATTTT. Translated, it gives CASSPPEGQPQHF. Full variable domain (remainder filled in from reference TRBV18 and TRBJ1-5): NAGVMQNPRHLVRRRGQEARLRCSPMKGHSHVYWYRQLPEEGLKFMVYLQKENIIDESGMPKERFSAEFPKEGPSILRIQQVVRGDSAAYFCASSPPEGQPQHFGDGTRLSIL.

This clonotype appeared many times. The rearrangement uses TRBV5-6 and TRBJ1-2; TRBD1 aligns across 7 bases. The junction had 3 bases not matched to a gene; V was cut back by 5 bases and J by 5 bases. This CDR3 spans 12 amino acids. The germline CDR1 and CDR2 sequences are SGHDT and YYEEEE. The CDR3 DNA is TGTGCCAGCAGTACAGGGGTATATGGCTACACCTTC. Translation gives CASSTGVYGYTF.

This clonotype was picked up a small number of times. CDR3 region: CASSQIRVRDQPQHF. For the CDR3, the DNA is TGCGCCAGCAGCCAGATCAGGGTTCGAGATCAGCCCCAGCATTTT. V and J are TRBV4-3 and TRBJ1-5; weak D call: TRBD1 (5 bases). This CDR3 spans 15 amino acids. V was shortened by 3 bases and J by 5 bases, with 14 bases between the two germline ends. Germline lookup yields CDR1 LGHNA and CDR2 YSLEER.

CDR3 bases: TGTGCCAGCACGGGACTACAGGGGATTAATGGCTACACCTTC. This translates into CASTGLQGINGYTF. The gene calls are TRBV2 and TRBJ1-2, with 7 bases identical to TRBD1. The CDR3 contains 14 residues. V lost 7 bases to trimming and J lost 6 bases; unmatched junction nucleotides: 11. Germline CDR1 and CDR2: SNHLY and FYNNEI.

The V call is TRBV9, the J call TRBJ1-5; D is possibly TRBD1 (5 bases). From germline, CDR1 is SGDLS and CDR2 YYNGEE. The CDR3 is made up of 15 amino acids. V was cut by 1 base and J by 0 bases, with 8 bases left in between. The CDR3 spells CASSVQGASNQPQHF. The CDR3 nucleotides are TGTGCCAGCAGCGTACAGGGAGCTAGCAATCAGCCCCAGCATTTT.

This clonotype was observed a handful of times. The V call is TRBV7-3, the J call TRBJ1-1; D is undetermined. The V gene's germline CDR1 is SGHTA and CDR2 FQGTGA. The CDR3 runs 14 residues. Trimming took off 2 bases at V and 2 bases at J, with 9 bases between the two ends. The CDR3 DNA follows: TGTGCCAGCAGCTTATCGACGGCCAACACTGAAGCTTTCTTT. It is translated as CASSLSTANTEAFF.

The chain uses TRBV6-2 or TRBV6-3 and TRBJ2-7; a weak D match, TRBD2 (6 bases). Trimming stripped 4 bases from V and 2 bases from J, with 15 bases between. The germline CDR1 and CDR2 sequences are MNHEY and SVGEGT. CDR3 length: 15 amino acids. CDR3 amino acids: CASSSLAVTAYEQYV. CDR3 nucleotides: TGTGCCAGCAGTTCCTTAGCGGTAACCGCCTACGAGCAGTACGTC.

This clonotype appeared many times. The chain has TRBV6-5 and TRBJ1-5, with D perhaps matching TRBD1 (5 bases). The V gene's germline CDR1 is MNHEY and CDR2 SVGAGI. The germline V and J ends were trimmed by 6 bases and 0 bases, with 15 bases remaining between them. The CDR3 is 16 amino acids. The CDR3, as DNA: TGTGCCAGCAGCCCCGGACACATTTATAGCAATCAGCCCCAGCATTTT. Translated, it gives CASSPGHIYSNQPQHF.

The chain employs TRBV7-2 and TRBJ1-1; possibly TRBD1 for D (6 bases). Trimming stripped 5 bases from V and 4 bases from J, with 20 bases between. The CDR3 contains 16 residues. In germline, CDR1 is SGHTA, CDR2 FQGNSA. Written as DNA, the CDR3 is TGTGCCAGCAGCGGGCAGGGACCGAGGGGGTTCACTGAAGCTTTCTTT. Its protein product is CASSGQGPRGFTEAFF.

This clonotype was recorded a few times. V and J are TRBV6-1 and TRBJ1-2; no firm D call. The CDR3 covers 14 residues. Germline-derived CDR1 and CDR2 are MNHNS and SASEGT. Trimming shortened V by 6 bases and J by 4 bases, and 15 bases separated the two germline ends. The CDR3 nucleotides read TGTGCCAGCAGCGAACTCAGGCAGACCTATGGCTACACCTTC. Residues: CASSELRQTYGYTF.

The chain links TRBV20-1 to TRBJ1-5, with TRBD1 matching 7 bases. Germline CDR1 DFQATT, CDR2 SNEGSKA (reference sequence). Unmatched junction bases numbered 0, after V lost 1 base and J lost 6 bases. This CDR3 comprises 12 residues. Here the CDR3 reads CSARGQGQPQHF. The CDR3 DNA reads as TGCAGTGCTAGAGGACAGGGTCAGCCCCAGCATTTT.